What follows is one TCR beta chain and its context. CD45RO-negative, CCR7-selected cells formed the naive CD8 fraction, which excluded terminally differentiated effector memory CD45RA+ cells. The entry originates in a study of shared clonotypes between healthy human individuals. Data came from immunoSEQ multiplex PCR; TCRdb stores just in-frame clones and leaves some out. The sample lists about 2 million clones; approximately 95% were seen once. Per the germline V gene, CDR1 is SEHNR and CDR2 is FQNEAQ (reference sequence). V lost 4 bases to trimming and J lost 4 bases, with 11 bases between them. CDR3 size: 13 residues.

The V gene is TRBV7-9, the J gene TRBJ2-7, with D possibly TRBD1 on 5 matching bases. The sample comprised naive CD8+ T cells sorted from blood. This TCR was sampled from a man aged 18 to 30 in good health. The CDR3 loop is CASSSKDKYEQYF. The CDR3 DNA reads as TGTGCCAGCAGCTCTAAGGACAAGTACGAGCAGTACTTC.